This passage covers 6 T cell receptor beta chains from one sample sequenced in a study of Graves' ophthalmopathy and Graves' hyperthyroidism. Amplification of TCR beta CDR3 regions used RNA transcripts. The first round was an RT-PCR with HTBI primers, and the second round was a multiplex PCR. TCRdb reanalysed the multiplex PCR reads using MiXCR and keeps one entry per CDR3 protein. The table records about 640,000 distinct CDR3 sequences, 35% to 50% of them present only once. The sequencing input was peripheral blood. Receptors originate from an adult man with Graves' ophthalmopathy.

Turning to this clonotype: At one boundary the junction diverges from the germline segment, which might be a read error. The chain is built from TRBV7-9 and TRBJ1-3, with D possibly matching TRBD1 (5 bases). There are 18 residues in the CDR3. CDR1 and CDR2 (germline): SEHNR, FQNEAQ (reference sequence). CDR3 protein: CGSSDTTGGGGSGNTIYF. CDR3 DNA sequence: TGTGGCAGCAGCGACACAACCGGGGGGGGAGGCTCTGGAAACACCATATATTTT.

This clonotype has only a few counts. This chain's CDR3 is CASSFTGEISYEQYF. The CDR3 DNA is TGTGCCAGTAGCTTTACAGGGGAAATCTCCTACGAGCAGTACTTC. This chain links TRBV19 with TRBJ2-7, with 7 nucleotides matching TRBD1. Germline V lookup: CDR1 LNHDA, CDR2 SQIVND (reference sequence). The CDR3 is 15 residues long. With 6 bases clipped from V and 0 bases from J, the junction kept 8 bases outside the gene matches.

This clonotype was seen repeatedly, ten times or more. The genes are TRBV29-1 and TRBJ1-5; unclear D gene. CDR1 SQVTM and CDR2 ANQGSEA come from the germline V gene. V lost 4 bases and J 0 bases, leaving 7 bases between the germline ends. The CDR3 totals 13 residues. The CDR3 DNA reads TGCAGCGTTGGGGCGGATAGCAATCAGCCCCAGCATTTT. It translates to CSVGADSNQPQHF.

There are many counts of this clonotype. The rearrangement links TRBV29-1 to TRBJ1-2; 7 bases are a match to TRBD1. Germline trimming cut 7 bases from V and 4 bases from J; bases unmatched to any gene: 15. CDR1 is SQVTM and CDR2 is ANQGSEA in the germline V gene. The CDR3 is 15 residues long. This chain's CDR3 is CSATLRGGKTYGYTF. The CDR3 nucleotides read TGCAGCGCTACCCTTAGAGGGGGCAAGACCTATGGCTACACCTTC. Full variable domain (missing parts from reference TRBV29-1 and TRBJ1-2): SAVISQKPSRDICQRGTSLTIQCQVDSQVTMMFWYRQQPGQSLTLIATANQGSEATYESGFVIDKFPISRPNLTFSTLTVSNMSPEDSSIYLCSATLRGGKTYGYTFGSGTRLTVV.

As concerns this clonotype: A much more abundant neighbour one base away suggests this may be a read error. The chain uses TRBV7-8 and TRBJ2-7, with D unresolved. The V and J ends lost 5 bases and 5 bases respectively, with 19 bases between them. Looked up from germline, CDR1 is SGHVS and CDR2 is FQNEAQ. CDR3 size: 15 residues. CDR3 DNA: TGTGCCAGCAGCCGGGCGCCAGTAATAACTGACGAGCAGTACTTC. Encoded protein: CASSRAPVITDEQYF.

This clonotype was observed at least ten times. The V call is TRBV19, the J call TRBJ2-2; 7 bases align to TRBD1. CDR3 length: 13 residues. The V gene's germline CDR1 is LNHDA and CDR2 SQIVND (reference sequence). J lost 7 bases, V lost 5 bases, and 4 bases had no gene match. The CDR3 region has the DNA TGTGCCAGTAGTCACAGGGGAAACGGGGAGCTGTTTTTT. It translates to CASSHRGNGELFF.